Following are 8 T cell receptor beta chains from one sample sequenced in a study of cytomegalovirus exposure and HLA in healthy donors. PCR used 60 Vbeta primers and 13 Jbeta primers. Assay used: immunoSEQ multiplex PCR; TCRdb lists only in-frame clones, some missing. The sample lists approximately 120,000 clones; around 77% were seen once. The source material was PBMCs. The receptor set was obtained from a woman aged 40 to 55 in good health and CMV-seropositive.

The chain employs TRBV15 and TRBJ2-3, with a possible D match to TRBD1 (5 bases). Germline values: CDR1 LNHNV, CDR2 YYDKDF (reference sequence). The V end was cut by 0 bases, the J end by 5 bases, with 15 bases between. The CDR3 extends over 16 amino acids. CDR3 in DNA: TGTGCCACCAGCAGAGAGGCAGGGTATCTTCAAGATACGCAGTATTTT. It translates to CATSREAGYLQDTQYF.

Remarks on this clone: Other DNA sequences from this sample encode an identical CDR3 as well. The chain carries TRBV5-1 and TRBJ2-1; 9 bases match TRBD1. This CDR3 has 15 residues. Trimming took 3 bases from V and 4 from J; bases not matched to a gene: 5. Germline values: CDR1 SGHRS, CDR2 YFSETQ. CDR3 in DNA: TGCGCCAGCAGCTCGCCGGGACAGGGATACAATGAGCAGTTCTTC. Its translation is CASSSPGQGYNEQFF.

This clone was picked up one time. The CDR3 here is CASCMTGSGETQYF. The CDR3 DNA reads TGTGCCAGTTGTATGACAGGGTCGGGAGAGACCCAGTACTTC. The genes are TRBV18 and TRBJ2-5; TRBD1 aligns across 7 bases. The germline gives CDR1 KGHSH, CDR2 LQKENI. The V and J ends lost 9 bases and 4 bases, in that order; junction bases with no gene match: 11. This CDR3 contains 14 residues.

The chain links TRBV7-9 to TRBJ2-1; D remains ambiguous. The CDR3 is 12 amino acids. Trimming took 3 bases from V and 6 from J, leaving 6 bases between them. The germline V gene has CDR1 SEHNR and CDR2 FQNEAQ (reference sequence). CDR3 in DNA: TGTGCCAGCAGCTTCCTTCTCAATGAGCAGTTCTTC. This encodes CASSFLLNEQFF. The whole variable domain, filled in from reference TRBV7-9 and TRBJ2-1, reads DTGVSQNPRHKITKRGQNVTFRCDPISEHNRLYWYRQTLGQGPEFLTYFQNEAQLEKSRLLSDRFSAERPKGSFSTLEIQRTEQGDSAMYLCASSFLLNEQFFGPGTRLTVL.

Concerning this clone itself: Distinct nucleotide sequences in the sample also encode this CDR3. This chain joins TRBV28 and TRBJ1-2; 10 bases fit TRBD1. The V gene's germline CDR1 is MDHEN and CDR2 SYDVKM. This CDR3 has 13 amino acids. With V trimmed by 6 bases and J by 2 bases, 0 bases remained unmatched. CDR3 protein: CASRTGGNYGYTF. CDR3 coding DNA: TGTGCCAGCAGGACAGGGGGCAACTATGGCTACACCTTC.

The chain is built from TRBV28 and TRBJ2-2; D is unclear. The V and J ends lost 3 bases and 5 bases respectively, with 13 bases between them. There are 15 residues in the CDR3. Germline assignment: CDR1 MDHEN and CDR2 SYDVKM. DNA for the CDR3: TGTGCCAGCAGTTTGTCCACGTCGGGTACCGGGGAGCTGTTTTTT. This sequence encodes CASSLSTSGTGELFF. The whole variable domain, remainder taken from reference TRBV28 and TRBJ2-2, is DVKVTQSSRYLVKRTGEKVFLECVQDMDHENMFWYRQDPGLGLRLIYFSYDVKMKEKGDIPEGYSVSREKKERFSLILESASTNQTSMYLCASSLSTSGTGELFFGEGSRLTVL.

The rearrangement links TRBV30 to TRBJ2-7; D may be TRBD1 (5 bases). CDR1 is GTSNPN and CDR2 is SVGIG in the germline V gene (reference sequence). V shed 7 bases and J shed 2 bases, with 12 bases lying between them. This CDR3 has 12 amino acids. CDR3 region: CAFLDKPYEQYF. In DNA form, the CDR3 reads TGTGCCTTCCTGGACAAGCCCTACGAGCAGTACTTC.

This sequence joins TRBV5-4 and TRBJ2-1; 10 bases line up with TRBD2. V lost 1 base to trimming and J lost 8 bases; unmatched junction nucleotides: 6. CDR1 and CDR2 from the germline V gene are SGHNT and YYREEE (reference sequence). The CDR3 is made up of 15 amino acids. The CDR3 sequence is CASSLRLAGVDEQFF. The CDR3, as DNA: TGTGCCAGCAGCTTGAGGCTAGCGGGAGTCGATGAGCAGTTCTTC.